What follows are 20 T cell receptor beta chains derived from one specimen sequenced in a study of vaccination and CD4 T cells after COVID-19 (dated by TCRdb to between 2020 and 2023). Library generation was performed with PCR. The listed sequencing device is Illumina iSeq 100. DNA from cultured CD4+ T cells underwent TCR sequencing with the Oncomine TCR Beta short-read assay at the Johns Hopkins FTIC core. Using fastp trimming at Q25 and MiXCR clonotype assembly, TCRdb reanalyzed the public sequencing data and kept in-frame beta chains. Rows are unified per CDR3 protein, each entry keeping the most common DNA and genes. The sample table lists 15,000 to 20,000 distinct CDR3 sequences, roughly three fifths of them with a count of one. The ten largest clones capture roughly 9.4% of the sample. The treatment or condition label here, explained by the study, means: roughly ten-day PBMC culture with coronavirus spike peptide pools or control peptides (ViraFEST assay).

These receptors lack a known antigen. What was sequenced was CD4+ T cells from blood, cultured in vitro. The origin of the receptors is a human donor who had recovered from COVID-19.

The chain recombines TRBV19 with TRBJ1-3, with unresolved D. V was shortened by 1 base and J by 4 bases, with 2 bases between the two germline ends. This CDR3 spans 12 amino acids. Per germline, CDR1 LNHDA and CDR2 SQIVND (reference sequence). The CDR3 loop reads CASSIGGNTIYF. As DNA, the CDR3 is TGTGCCAGTAGTATAGGAGGAAACACCATATATTTT.

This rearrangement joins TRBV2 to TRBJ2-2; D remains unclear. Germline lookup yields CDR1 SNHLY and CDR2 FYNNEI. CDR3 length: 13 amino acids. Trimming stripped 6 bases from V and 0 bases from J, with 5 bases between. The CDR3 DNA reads TGTGCCAGCAGCTACCCGAACACCGGGGAGCTGTTTTTT. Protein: CASSYPNTGELFF.

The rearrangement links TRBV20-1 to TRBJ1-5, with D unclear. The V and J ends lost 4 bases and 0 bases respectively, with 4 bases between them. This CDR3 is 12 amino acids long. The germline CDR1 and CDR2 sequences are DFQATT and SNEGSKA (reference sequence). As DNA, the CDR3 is TGCAGTGCTACAGATAGCAATCAGCCCCAGCATTTT. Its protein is CSATDSNQPQHF.

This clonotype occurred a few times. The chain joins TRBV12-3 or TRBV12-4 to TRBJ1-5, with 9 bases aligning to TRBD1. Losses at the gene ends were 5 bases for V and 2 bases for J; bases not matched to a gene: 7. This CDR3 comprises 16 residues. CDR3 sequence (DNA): TGTGCCAGCAGTGCCCACAGGGGGCAAGGCAATCAGCCCCAGCATTTT. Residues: CASSAHRGQGNQPQHF.

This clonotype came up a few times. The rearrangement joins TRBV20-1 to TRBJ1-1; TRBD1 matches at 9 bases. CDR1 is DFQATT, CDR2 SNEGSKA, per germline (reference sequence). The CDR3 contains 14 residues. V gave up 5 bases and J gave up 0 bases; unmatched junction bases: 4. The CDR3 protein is CSADRGVVNTEAFF. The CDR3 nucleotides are TGCAGTGCTGACAGGGGGGTGGTGAACACTGAAGCTTTCTTT.

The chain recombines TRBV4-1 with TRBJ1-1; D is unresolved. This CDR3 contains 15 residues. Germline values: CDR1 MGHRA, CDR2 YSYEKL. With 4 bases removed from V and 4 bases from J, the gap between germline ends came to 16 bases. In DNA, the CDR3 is TGCGCCAGCAGCCGCCCCGGGTTTCTAGTCACTGAAGCTTTCTTT. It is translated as CASSRPGFLVTEAFF.

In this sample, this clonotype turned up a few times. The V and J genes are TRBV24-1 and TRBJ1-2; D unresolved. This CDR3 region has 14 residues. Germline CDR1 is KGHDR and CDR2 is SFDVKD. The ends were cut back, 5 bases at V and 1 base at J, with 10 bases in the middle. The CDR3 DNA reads TGTGCCACCAGTGGAGAACAGATTAACTATGGCTACACCTTC. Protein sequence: CATSGEQINYGYTF.

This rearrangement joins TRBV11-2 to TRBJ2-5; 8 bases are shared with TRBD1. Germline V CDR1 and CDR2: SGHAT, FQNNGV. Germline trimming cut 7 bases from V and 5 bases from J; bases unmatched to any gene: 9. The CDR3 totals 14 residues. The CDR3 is CASNAQGARETQYF. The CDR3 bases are TGTGCCAGCAATGCTCAGGGGGCCAGGGAGACCCAGTACTTC.

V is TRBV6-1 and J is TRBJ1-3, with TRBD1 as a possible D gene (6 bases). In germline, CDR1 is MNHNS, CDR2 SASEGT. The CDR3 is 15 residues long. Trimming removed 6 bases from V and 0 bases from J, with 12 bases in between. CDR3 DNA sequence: TGTGCCAGCAGCCGCACAGGGAGCTCTGGAAACACCATATATTTT. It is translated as CASSRTGSSGNTIYF.

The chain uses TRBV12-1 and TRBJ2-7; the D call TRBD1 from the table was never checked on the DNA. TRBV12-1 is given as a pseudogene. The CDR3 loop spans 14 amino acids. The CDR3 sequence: CASSTNRGGYEQYF. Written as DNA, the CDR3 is TGTGCCAGCAGCACCAACAGGGGTGGGTACGAGCAGTACTTC.

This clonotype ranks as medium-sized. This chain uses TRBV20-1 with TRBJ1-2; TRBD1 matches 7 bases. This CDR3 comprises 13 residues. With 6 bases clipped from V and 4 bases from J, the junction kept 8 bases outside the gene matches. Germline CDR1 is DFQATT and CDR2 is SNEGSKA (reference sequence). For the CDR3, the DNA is TGCAGTGCAATTCGACAGGGTGCCTATGGCTACACCTTC. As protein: CSAIRQGAYGYTF.

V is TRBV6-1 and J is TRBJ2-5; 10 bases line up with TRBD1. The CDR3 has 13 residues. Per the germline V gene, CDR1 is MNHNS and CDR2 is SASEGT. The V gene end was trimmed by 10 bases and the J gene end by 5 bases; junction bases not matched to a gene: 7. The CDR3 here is CANRDRGSETQYF. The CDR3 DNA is TGTGCCAACCGGGACAGGGGTTCGGAGACCCAGTACTTC.

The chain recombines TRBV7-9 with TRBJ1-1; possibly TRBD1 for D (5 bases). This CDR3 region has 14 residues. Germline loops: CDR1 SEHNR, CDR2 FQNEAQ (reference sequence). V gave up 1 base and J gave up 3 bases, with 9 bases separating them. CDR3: CASSLEGGDTEAFF. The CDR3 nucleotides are TGTGCCAGCAGCTTAGAGGGAGGGGACACTGAAGCTTTCTTT.

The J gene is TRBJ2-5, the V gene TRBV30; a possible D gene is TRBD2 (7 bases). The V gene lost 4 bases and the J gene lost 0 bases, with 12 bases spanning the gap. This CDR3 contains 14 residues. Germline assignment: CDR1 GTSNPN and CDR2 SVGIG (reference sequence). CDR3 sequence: CAWTGGRDQETQYF. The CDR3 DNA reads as TGTGCCTGGACGGGGGGCAGGGACCAAGAGACCCAGTACTTC.

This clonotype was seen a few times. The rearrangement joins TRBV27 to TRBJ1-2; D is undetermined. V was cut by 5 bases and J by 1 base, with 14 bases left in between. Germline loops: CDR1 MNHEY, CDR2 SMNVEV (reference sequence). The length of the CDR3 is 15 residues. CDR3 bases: TGTGCCAGCAGTCGACAAGTATCTAATAACTATGGCTACACCTTC. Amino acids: CASSRQVSNNYGYTF.

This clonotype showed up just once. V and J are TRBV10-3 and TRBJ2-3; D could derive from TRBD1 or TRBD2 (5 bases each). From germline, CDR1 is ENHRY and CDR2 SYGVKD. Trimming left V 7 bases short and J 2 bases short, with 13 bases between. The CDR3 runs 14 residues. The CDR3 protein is CAIKIGTNTDTQYF. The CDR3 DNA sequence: TGTGCCATCAAGATCGGGACGAACACAGATACGCAGTATTTT.

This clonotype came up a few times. The CDR3 DNA sequence: TGCAGTGCTAGGTCTCAGGGGAACAATTCACCCCTCCACTTT. Protein product: CSARSQGNNSPLHF. This chain uses TRBV20-1 with TRBJ1-6; maybe TRBD1 (6 bases). This CDR3 is 14 amino acids long. Germline V CDR1 and CDR2: DFQATT, SNEGSKA (reference sequence). V was cut by 3 bases and J by 7 bases, with 13 bases left in between.

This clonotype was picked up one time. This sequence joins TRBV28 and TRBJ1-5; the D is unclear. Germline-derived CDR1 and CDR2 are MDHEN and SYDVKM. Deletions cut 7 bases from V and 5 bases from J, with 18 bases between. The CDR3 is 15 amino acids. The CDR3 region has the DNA TGTGCCAGCACCCTACCCCGGGTGAGGGATCAGCCCCAGCATTTT. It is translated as CASTLPRVRDQPQHF.

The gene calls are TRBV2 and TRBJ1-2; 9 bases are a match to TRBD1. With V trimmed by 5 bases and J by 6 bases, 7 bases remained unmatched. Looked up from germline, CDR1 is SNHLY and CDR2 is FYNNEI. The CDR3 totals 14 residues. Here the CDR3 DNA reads TGTGCCAGCAGTCGGGACAGGGAATCGGATGGCTACACCTTC. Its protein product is CASSRDRESDGYTF.

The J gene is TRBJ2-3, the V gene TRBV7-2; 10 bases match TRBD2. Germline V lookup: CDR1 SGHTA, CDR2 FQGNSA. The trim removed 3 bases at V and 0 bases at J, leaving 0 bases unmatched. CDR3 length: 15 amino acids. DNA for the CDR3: TGTGCCAGCAGCTTGACTAGCGGGAGCACAGATACGCAGTATTTT. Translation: CASSLTSGSTDTQYF.